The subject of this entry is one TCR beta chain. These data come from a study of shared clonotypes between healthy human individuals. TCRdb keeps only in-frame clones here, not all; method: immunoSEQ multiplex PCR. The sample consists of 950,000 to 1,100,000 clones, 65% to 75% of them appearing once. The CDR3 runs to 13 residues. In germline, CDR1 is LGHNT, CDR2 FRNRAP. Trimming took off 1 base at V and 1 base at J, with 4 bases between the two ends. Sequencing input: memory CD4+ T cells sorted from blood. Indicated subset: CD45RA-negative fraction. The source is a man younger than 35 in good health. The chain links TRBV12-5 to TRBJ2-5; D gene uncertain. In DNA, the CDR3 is TGTGCTAGTGGTTTGGGGGCCCAAGAGACCCAGTACTTC. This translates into CASGLGAQETQYF.